These 31 T cell receptor beta chains came from one sample sequenced in a study of cytomegalovirus exposure and HLA in healthy donors. Primers included in the PCR were 60 Vbeta and 13 Jbeta primers. Sequenced by immunoSEQ multiplex PCR; TCRdb stores in-frame clones only, minus some. The sample comprises 150,000 to 200,000 clones, 12% of which are singletons, and 7.8% rests with the top ten. Specimen: PBMCs. The receptors here all came from a middle-aged man in good health and CMV-seropositive.

This clone was counted a few times. The rearrangement uses TRBV5-1 and TRBJ2-5; 7 nucleotides match TRBD2. Germline values: CDR1 SGHRS, CDR2 YFSETQ. V gave up 4 bases and J gave up 9 bases; unmatched junction bases: 18. CDR3 length equals 16 residues. CDR3 residues: CASSAGPATDRGAQYF. CDR3 nucleotides: TGCGCCAGCAGCGCTGGGCCCGCTACCGACCGGGGGGCCCAGTACTTC.

This clone has a handful of counts. The chain is built from TRBV19 and TRBJ1-1, with TRBD1 as a possible D gene (6 bases). CDR1 is LNHDA and CDR2 is SQIVND in the germline V gene (reference sequence). This CDR3 is built from 14 residues. V lost 3 bases and J lost 1, with 9 bases in between. The CDR3 is CASSIPDRNTEAFF. CDR3 DNA: TGTGCCAGTAGTATTCCGGACAGGAACACTGAAGCTTTCTTT.

The chain uses TRBV5-1 and TRBJ2-5; weak D call: TRBD1 (6 bases). Trimming pared 0 bases from V and 5 bases from J, leaving 17 bases between. The CDR3 contains 16 residues. Germline V lookup: CDR1 SGHRS, CDR2 YFSETQ. The CDR3 reads CASSLVAGVGGETQYF. CDR3 sequence (DNA): TGCGCCAGCAGCTTGGTGGCAGGGGTTGGTGGGGAGACCCAGTACTTC.

CDR3 coding DNA: TGTGCCAGCAGCTTGGGGCAGTCGTACCAAGAGACCCAGTACTTC. As protein: CASSLGQSYQETQYF. The chain joins TRBV7-9 to TRBJ2-5, with D perhaps matching TRBD1 (5 bases). Per the germline V gene, CDR1 is SEHNR and CDR2 is FQNEAQ (reference sequence). Trimming pared 3 bases from V and 0 bases from J, leaving 11 bases between. This CDR3 region has 15 residues.

V usage is TRBV5-8 and J usage is TRBJ1-5, with a possible D match to TRBD1 (6 bases). CDR1 and CDR2 from the germline V gene are SGHTS and YDEGEE. The CDR3 is 14 amino acids. Trimming removed 0 bases from V and 6 bases from J, with 10 bases in between. The chain's CDR3 is CASSLGGPSQPQHF. CDR3 sequence (DNA): TGTGCCAGCAGCTTGGGGGGGCCCAGTCAGCCCCAGCATTTT.

This clone appeared a few times. The CDR3 loop reads CAWGGQANTEAFF. DNA for the CDR3: TGTGCCTGGGGGGGACAGGCGAACACTGAAGCTTTCTTT. The rearrangement links TRBV30 to TRBJ1-1; 8 nucleotides match TRBD1. CDR3 size: 13 residues. Germline lookup yields CDR1 GTSNPN and CDR2 SVGIG (reference sequence). The trim removed 5 bases at V and 1 base at J, leaving 3 bases unmatched.

This clone was observed a few times. The chain's CDR3 is CATWNGVKGEKLFF. The CDR3 DNA reads as TGTGCCACCTGGAACGGTGTTAAGGGGGAAAAACTGTTTTTT. V is TRBV15 and J is TRBJ1-4, with a tentative D call TRBD1 (5 bases). The germline V and J ends were trimmed by 8 bases and 8 bases, with 18 bases remaining between them. The CDR3 has 14 amino acids. CDR1 LNHNV and CDR2 YYDKDF come from the germline V gene (reference sequence).

The chain links TRBV7-3 to TRBJ2-5; TRBD1 agrees at 7 bases. The V segment lost 5 bases and the J segment 0 bases; nucleotides outside the gene matches: 3. The CDR3 contains 14 residues. The germline V gene has CDR1 SGHTA and CDR2 FQGTGA. In nucleotides, the CDR3 is TGTGCCAGCAGCACAACAGGGGACCAAGAGACCCAGTACTTC. Translation gives CASSTTGDQETQYF. Drawing the rest from reference TRBV7-3 and TRBJ2-5, the complete variable domain is GAGVSQTPSNKVTEKGKYVELRCDPISGHTALYWYRQSLGQGPEFLIYFQGTGAADDSGLPNDRFFAVRPEGSVSTLKIQRTERGDSAVYLCASSTTGDQETQYFGPGTRLLVL.

This clone was recorded a few times. This rearrangement joins TRBV6-5 to TRBJ1-6; D gene unclear. CDR3 length equals 15 residues. Per the germline V gene, CDR1 is MNHEY and CDR2 is SVGAGI. V lost 5 bases and J 10 bases, leaving 18 bases between the germline ends. CDR3 amino acids: CASSPLDGMGSPLHF. The CDR3 DNA reads TGTGCCAGCAGTCCATTGGACGGGATGGGGTCACCCCTCCACTTT.

The chain has TRBV19 and TRBJ1-5; TRBD1 matches at 10 bases. V lost 8 bases, J lost 9 bases, and 4 bases stayed unmatched. Germline lookup yields CDR1 LNHDA and CDR2 SQIVND (reference sequence). This CDR3 contains 12 residues. The CDR3 DNA reads TGTGCCAGTTCGGACAGGGGGACGCCCCAGCATTTT. Its translation is CASSDRGTPQHF.

The chain has TRBV29-1 and TRBJ2-5, with 9 bases matching TRBD1. In germline, CDR1 is SQVTM, CDR2 ANQGSEA. The J segment lost 5 bases and the V segment lost 0 bases, leaving 10 bases of the junction unmatched. The CDR3 sequence is 16 residues long. The CDR3 DNA reads as TGCAGCGTTGAAGACGGCTACAGGGGGCGAAGGGAGACCCAGTACTTC. Amino acids: CSVEDGYRGRRETQYF.

The rearrangement uses TRBV25-1 and TRBJ2-5; maybe TRBD1 (6 bases). V dropped 6 bases and J dropped 2 bases, with 16 bases sitting between them. The CDR3 contains 15 residues. CDR1 and CDR2 from the germline V gene are MGHDK and SYGVNS. The CDR3 region is CASSTRDTPQETQYF. DNA for the CDR3: TGTGCCAGCAGCACCCGGGACACACCTCAAGAGACCCAGTACTTC.

This clone was seen a few times. The J gene is TRBJ1-5, the V gene TRBV6-1; tentative D call: TRBD1 (6 bases). This CDR3 comprises 14 residues. Trimming removed 7 bases at V and 4 bases at J, with 14 bases between. The germline gives CDR1 MNHNS, CDR2 SASEGT. This CDR3 reads CASTIGGTNQPQHF. The CDR3, as DNA: TGTGCCAGCACAATAGGGGGAACTAATCAGCCCCAGCATTTT.

The chain links TRBV5-6 to TRBJ1-2; D gene uncertain. The germline V and J ends were trimmed by 2 bases and 2 bases, with 7 bases remaining between them. This CDR3 spans 13 amino acids. Germline loops: CDR1 SGHDT, CDR2 YYEEEE. The CDR3 here is CASSFTENYGYTF. The DNA for the CDR3 is TGTGCCAGCAGCTTCACAGAGAACTATGGCTACACCTTC.

This clone showed up just a few times. The gene calls are TRBV2 and TRBJ2-2, with D tentatively TRBD1 (6 bases). V lost 5 bases and J lost 0, with 13 bases in between. The CDR3 is 16 residues long. CDR1 and CDR2 (germline): SNHLY, FYNNEI. CDR3 sequence reads: CASSLTGFTNTGELFF. The CDR3 region has the DNA TGTGCCAGCAGTTTGACAGGCTTCACGAACACCGGGGAGCTGTTTTTT.

This chain connects TRBV5-1 to TRBJ2-6; D gene unclear. The CDR3 totals 15 residues. The V gene's germline CDR1 is SGHRS and CDR2 YFSETQ. Trimming stripped 4 bases from V and 0 bases from J, with 8 bases between. Written as DNA, the CDR3 is TGCGCCAGCAGCGCGAACGGCTCTGGGGCCAACGTCCTGACTTTC. Its protein product is CASSANGSGANVLTF.

A word on this clone: The junction departs from the called germline gene at one end, perhaps through a read error. The chain recombines TRBV5-4 with TRBJ2-7; TRBD2 agrees at 7 bases. CDR1 SGHNT and CDR2 YYREEE come from the germline V gene (reference sequence). There are 14 residues in the CDR3. The DNA of the CDR3 is TGTGCCAGCAGCTTGGACCGCGACTCGGGACTATCGCACTTC. The encoded protein is CASSLDRDSGLSHF.

The rearrangement links TRBV14 to TRBJ1-6; D remains ambiguous. The ends were cut back, 0 bases at V and 1 base at J, with 4 bases in the middle. Germline values: CDR1 SGHDN, CDR2 FVKESK. The CDR3 totals 15 residues. DNA for the CDR3: TGTGCCAGCAGCCAAGAATCGTCCTATAATTCACCCCTCCACTTT. Amino acid sequence: CASSQESSYNSPLHF.

The table lists this clone with a few counts. CDR3 in amino acids: CSSRGGPQGAFF. The CDR3 bases are TGCAGCTCCCGAGGGGGACCGCAAGGAGCTTTCTTT. The gene calls are TRBV29-1 and TRBJ1-1, with D possibly matching TRBD1 (6 bases). From germline, CDR1 is SQVTM and CDR2 ANQGSEA. The CDR3 is 12 residues long. Trimming stripped 8 bases from V and 10 bases from J, with 20 bases between.

V is TRBV27 and J is TRBJ2-1, with no clear D. V was pared by 7 bases and J by 0 bases, with 22 bases between. Germline assignment: CDR1 MNHEY and CDR2 SMNVEV (reference sequence). The CDR3 spans 18 residues. This chain's CDR3 is CASIRRNPTLASYNEQFF. CDR3 coding DNA: TGTGCCAGCATTAGACGCAACCCGACTCTTGCCTCCTACAATGAGCAGTTCTTC.

This clone was picked up a small number of times. The gene calls are TRBV7-9 and TRBJ2-3; 10 nucleotides agree with TRBD2. The CDR3 runs 16 residues. Germline lookup yields CDR1 SEHNR and CDR2 FQNEAQ (reference sequence). The ends lost 1 base at V and 0 bases at J; junction bases unmatched: 1. The CDR3 loop reads CASSLVAGGSTDTQYF. CDR3 DNA: TGTGCCAGCAGCTTAGTAGCGGGGGGTAGCACAGATACGCAGTATTTT.

This clone was seen a handful of times. The J gene is TRBJ2-3, the V gene TRBV5-5; maybe TRBD2 (5 bases). Germline CDR1 is SGHKS and CDR2 is YYEKEE (reference sequence). The CDR3 loop spans 12 amino acids. V shed 4 bases and J shed 5 bases, with 8 bases lying between them. The CDR3 here is CASSGGGDTQYF. CDR3 in DNA: TGTGCCAGCAGCGGTGGAGGAGATACGCAGTATTTT.

The chain combines TRBV5-4 with TRBJ1-6; D may be TRBD1 (6 bases). V was pared by 3 bases and J by 6 bases, with 16 bases between. The CDR3 length is 16 residues. Germline V gene data show CDR1 as SGHNT and CDR2 as YYREEE (reference sequence). Here the CDR3 DNA reads TGTGCCAGCAGCTCGGCCCCGGGACACCTTAATTCACCCCTCCACTTT. Amino acid sequence: CASSSAPGHLNSPLHF.

This clone was counted between two and nine times. V is TRBV28 and J is TRBJ2-1; 9 bases are a match to TRBD1. The germline CDR1 and CDR2 sequences are MDHEN and SYDVKM. J gave up 4 bases and V 3 bases, and 4 bases lay outside the gene matches. This CDR3 has 15 amino acids. CDR3 loop: CASSFGDRAYNEQFF. The DNA of the CDR3 is TGTGCCAGCAGTTTCGGGGACAGGGCTTACAATGAGCAGTTCTTC. Full variable domain (rest looked up from reference TRBV28 and TRBJ2-1): DVKVTQSSRYLVKRTGEKVFLECVQDMDHENMFWYRQDPGLGLRLIYFSYDVKMKEKGDIPEGYSVSREKKERFSLILESASTNQTSMYLCASSFGDRAYNEQFFGPGTRLTVL.

This clone was seen a few times. V is TRBV6-5 and J is TRBJ1-5; tentative D call: TRBD1 (5 bases). There are 13 residues in the CDR3. V gave up 6 bases and J gave up 6 bases, with 12 bases separating them. CDR1 is MNHEY, CDR2 SVGAGI, per germline. The CDR3 region is CASSPRVSQPQHF. The CDR3 region has the DNA TGTGCCAGCAGCCCCAGGGTGAGTCAGCCCCAGCATTTT.

This clone was detected only a few times. This sequence joins TRBV5-8 and TRBJ2-4; D possibly corresponds to TRBD1 (6 bases). Per the germline V gene, CDR1 is SGHTS and CDR2 is YDEGEE. The CDR3 has 13 residues. With 4 bases removed from V and 7 bases from J, the gap between germline ends came to 12 bases. CDR3 sequence (DNA): TGTGCCAGCAGCCTCAGGGGAGTGAACATTCAGTACTTC. Residues: CASSLRGVNIQYF.

Only a few counts were recorded for this clone. The rearrangement links TRBV5-6 to TRBJ2-7, with D perhaps TRBD1 (6 bases). Between the trimmed V and J ends, which lost 4 bases and 2 bases, there was a span of 13 bases. The CDR3 contains 14 residues. The germline gives CDR1 SGHDT, CDR2 YYEEEE. The CDR3 reads CASSTWTDPYEQYV. CDR3 DNA: TGTGCCAGCAGCACCTGGACAGACCCCTACGAGCAGTACGTC.

Here the CDR3 reads CASSLLAGANTDTQYF. The CDR3 coding sequence is TGTGCCAGTAGTCTACTAGCGGGGGCCAACACAGATACGCAGTATTTT. The chain employs TRBV19 and TRBJ2-3; TRBD2 matches at 11 bases. Germline V gene lookup returns CDR1 LNHDA and CDR2 SQIVND (reference sequence). V shed 5 bases and J 2 bases; nucleotides not matched to a gene: 6. There are 16 residues in the CDR3.

The rearrangement joins TRBV27 to TRBJ2-3; weak D call: TRBD2 (5 bases). The length of the CDR3 is 13 residues. V dropped 2 bases and J dropped 6 bases, with 9 bases sitting between them. Germline CDR1 and CDR2: MNHEY and SMNVEV (reference sequence). The CDR3 nucleotides read TGTGCCAGCAGTTTAGCCGGGGATGATACGCAGTATTTT. Residues: CASSLAGDDTQYF.

The chain links TRBV7-2 to TRBJ1-5; no firm D call. The V end was cut by 3 bases, the J end by 0 bases, with 6 bases between. Germline V gene data show CDR1 as SGHTA and CDR2 as FQGNSA. This CDR3 region has 14 residues. CDR3 DNA sequence: TGTGCCAGCAGCTTTGGGCCTAGCAATCAGCCCCAGCATTTT. Protein sequence: CASSFGPSNQPQHF.

This clone appeared a single time. The chain has TRBV11-3 and TRBJ2-2, with unresolved D. Germline V gene lookup returns CDR1 SGHNT and CDR2 YENEEA. CDR3 size: 16 residues. Trimming removed 1 base at V and 5 bases at J, with 14 bases between. CDR3 in amino acids: CASSLGNRVLTGELFF. CDR3 nucleotides: TGTGCCAGCAGCTTAGGAAACAGAGTGCTAACCGGGGAGCTGTTTTTT.